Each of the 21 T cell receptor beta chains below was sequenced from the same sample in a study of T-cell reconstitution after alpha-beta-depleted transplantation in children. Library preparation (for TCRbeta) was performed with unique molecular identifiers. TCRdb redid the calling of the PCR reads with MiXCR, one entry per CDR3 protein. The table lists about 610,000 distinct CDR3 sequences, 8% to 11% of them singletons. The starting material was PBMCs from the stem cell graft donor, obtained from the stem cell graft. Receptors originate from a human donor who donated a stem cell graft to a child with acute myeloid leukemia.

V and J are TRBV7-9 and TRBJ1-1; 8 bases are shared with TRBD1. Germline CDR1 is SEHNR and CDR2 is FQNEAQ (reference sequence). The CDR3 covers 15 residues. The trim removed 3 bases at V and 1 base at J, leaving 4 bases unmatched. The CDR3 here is CASSLQGAGNTEAFF. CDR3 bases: TGTGCCAGCAGCTTGCAGGGGGCGGGGAACACTGAAGCTTTCTTT.

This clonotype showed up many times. The CDR3 DNA reads as TGCAGTGCTGGGCCTCAGGGAAGTGGAAACACCATATATTTT. It codes for CSAGPQGSGNTIYF. The chain uses TRBV20-1 and TRBJ1-3; weak D call: TRBD1 (5 bases). Germline loops: CDR1 DFQATT, CDR2 SNEGSKA (reference sequence). The V and J ends lost 5 bases and 3 bases respectively, with 14 bases between them. The CDR3 is 14 residues long.

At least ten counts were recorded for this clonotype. DNA of the CDR3: TGTGCCAGCAGTTACCCCCCCTGGTACAATGAGCAGTTCTTC. Translated, it gives CASSYPPWYNEQFF. The V call is TRBV6-2 or TRBV6-3, the J call TRBJ2-1; D remains unclear. Looked up from germline, CDR1 is MNHEY and CDR2 is SVGEGT. Trimming stripped 2 bases from V and 4 bases from J, with 9 bases between. This CDR3 is 14 amino acids long.

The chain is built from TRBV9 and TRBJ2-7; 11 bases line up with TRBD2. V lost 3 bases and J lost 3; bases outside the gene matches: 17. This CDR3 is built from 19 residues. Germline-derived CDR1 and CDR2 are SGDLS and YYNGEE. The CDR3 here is CASSALRHATSGSLYEQYF. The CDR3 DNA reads TGTGCCAGCAGCGCTCTACGACATGCAACTAGCGGGAGTCTCTACGAGCAGTACTTC. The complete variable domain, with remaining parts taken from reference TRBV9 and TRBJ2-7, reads DSGVTQTPKHLITATGQRVTLRCSPRSGDLSVYWYQQSLDQGLQFLIQYYNGEERAKGNILERFSAQQFPDLHSELNLSSLELGDSALYFCASSALRHATSGSLYEQYFGPGTRLTVT.

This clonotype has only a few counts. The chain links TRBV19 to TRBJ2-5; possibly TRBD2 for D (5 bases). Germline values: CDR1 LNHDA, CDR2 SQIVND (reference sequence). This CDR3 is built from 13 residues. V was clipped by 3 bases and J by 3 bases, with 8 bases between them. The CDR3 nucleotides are TGTGCCAGTAGTATCTCCGGGAAAGAGACCCAGTACTTC. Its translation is CASSISGKETQYF.

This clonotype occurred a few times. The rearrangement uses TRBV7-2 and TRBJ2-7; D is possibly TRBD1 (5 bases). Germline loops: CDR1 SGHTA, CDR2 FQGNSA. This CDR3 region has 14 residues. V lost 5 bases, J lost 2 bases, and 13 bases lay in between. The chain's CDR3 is CASSLHRSTYEQYF. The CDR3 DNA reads TGTGCCAGCAGCCTACACAGGTCTACCTACGAGCAGTACTTC. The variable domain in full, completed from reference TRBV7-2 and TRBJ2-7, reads GAGVSQSPSNKVTEKGKDVELRCDPISGHTALYWYRQSLGQGLEFLIYFQGNSAPDKSGLPSDRFSAERTGGSVSTLTIQRTQQEDSAVYLCASSLHRSTYEQYFGPGTRLTVT.

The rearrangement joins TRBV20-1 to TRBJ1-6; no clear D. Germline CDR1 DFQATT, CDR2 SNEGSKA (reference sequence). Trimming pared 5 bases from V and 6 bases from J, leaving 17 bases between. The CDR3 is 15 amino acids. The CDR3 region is CSAFPGLAFNSPLHF. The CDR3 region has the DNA TGCAGTGCTTTTCCGGGTCTCGCCTTTAATTCACCCCTCCACTTT.

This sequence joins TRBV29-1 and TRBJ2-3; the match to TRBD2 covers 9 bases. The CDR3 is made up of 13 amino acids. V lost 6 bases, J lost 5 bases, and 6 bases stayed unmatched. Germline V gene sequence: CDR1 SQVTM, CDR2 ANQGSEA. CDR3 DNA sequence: TGCAGCGTATCAGCGGGGGGTGGAGATACGCAGTATTTT. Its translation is CSVSAGGGDTQYF.

The CDR3 loop is CASSQEGDGPNSPLHF. CDR3 sequence (DNA): TGTGCCAGCAGCCAAGAAGGGGACGGGCCCAATTCACCCCTCCACTTT. The V gene is TRBV4-2, the J gene TRBJ1-6; D is possibly TRBD1 (5 bases). The V and J ends lost 0 bases and 7 bases respectively, with 13 bases between them. The CDR3 is 16 residues long. Germline V gene sequence: CDR1 LGHNA, CDR2 YNFKEQ.

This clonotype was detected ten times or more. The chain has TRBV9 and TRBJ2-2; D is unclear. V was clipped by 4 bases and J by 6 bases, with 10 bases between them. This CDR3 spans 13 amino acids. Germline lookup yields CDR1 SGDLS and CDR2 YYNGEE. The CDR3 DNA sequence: TGTGCCAGCAGCCCCACCCTCGCCGGGGAGCTGTTTTTT. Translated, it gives CASSPTLAGELFF.

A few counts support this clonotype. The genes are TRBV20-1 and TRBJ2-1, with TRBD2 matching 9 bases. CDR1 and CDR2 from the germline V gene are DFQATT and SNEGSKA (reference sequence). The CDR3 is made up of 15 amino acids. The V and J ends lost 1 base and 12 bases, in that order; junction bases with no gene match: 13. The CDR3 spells CSARGTLAGTPGQFF. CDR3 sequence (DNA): TGCAGTGCTAGAGGAACCCTAGCGGGAACCCCCGGGCAGTTCTTC.

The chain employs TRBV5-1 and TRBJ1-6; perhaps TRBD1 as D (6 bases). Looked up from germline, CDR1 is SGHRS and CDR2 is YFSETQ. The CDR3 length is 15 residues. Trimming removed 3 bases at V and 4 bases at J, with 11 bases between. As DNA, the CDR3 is TGCGCCAGCAGCTGGGGGCAAGATTATAATTCACCCCTCCACTTT. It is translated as CASSWGQDYNSPLHF.

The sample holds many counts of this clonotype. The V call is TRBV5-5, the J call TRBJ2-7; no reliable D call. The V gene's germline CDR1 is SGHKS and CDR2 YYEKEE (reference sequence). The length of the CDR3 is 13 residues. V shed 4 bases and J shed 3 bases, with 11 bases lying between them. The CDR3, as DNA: TGTGCCAGCAGCCCCGTGAGCTACTACGAGCAGTACTTC. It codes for CASSPVSYYEQYF.

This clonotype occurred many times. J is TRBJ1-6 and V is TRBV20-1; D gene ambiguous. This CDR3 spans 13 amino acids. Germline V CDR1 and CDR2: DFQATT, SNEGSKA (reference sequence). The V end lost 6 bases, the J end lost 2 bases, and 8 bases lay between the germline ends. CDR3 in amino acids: CSAKNTYNSPLHF. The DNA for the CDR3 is TGCAGTGCCAAGAACACCTATAATTCACCCCTCCACTTT.

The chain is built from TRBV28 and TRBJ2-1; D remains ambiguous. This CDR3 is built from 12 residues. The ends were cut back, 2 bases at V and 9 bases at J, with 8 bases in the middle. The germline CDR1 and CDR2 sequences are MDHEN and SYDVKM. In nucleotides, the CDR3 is TGTGCCAGCAGTTTAACGTCCCGTGAGCAGTTCTTC. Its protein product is CASSLTSREQFF.

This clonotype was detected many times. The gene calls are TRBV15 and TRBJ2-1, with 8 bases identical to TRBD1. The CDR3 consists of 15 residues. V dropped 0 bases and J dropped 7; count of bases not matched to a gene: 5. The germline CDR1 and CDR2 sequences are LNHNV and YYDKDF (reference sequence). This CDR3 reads CATSRDRTGLNEQFF. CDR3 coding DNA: TGTGCCACCAGCAGAGATAGGACAGGGTTGAATGAGCAGTTCTTC.

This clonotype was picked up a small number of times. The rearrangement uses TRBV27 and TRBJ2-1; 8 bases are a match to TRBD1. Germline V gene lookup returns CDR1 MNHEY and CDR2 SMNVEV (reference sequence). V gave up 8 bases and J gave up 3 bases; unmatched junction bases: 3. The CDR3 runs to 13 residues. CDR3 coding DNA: TGTGCCAGCGGACAGGGTTTCTACAATGAGCAGTTCTTC. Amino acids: CASGQGFYNEQFF.

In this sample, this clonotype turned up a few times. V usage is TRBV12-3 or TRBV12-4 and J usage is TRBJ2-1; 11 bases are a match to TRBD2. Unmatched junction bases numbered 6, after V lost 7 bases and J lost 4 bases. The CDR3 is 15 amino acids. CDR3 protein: CASIGTSGTYNEQFF. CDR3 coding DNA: TGTGCCAGCATCGGGACTAGCGGCACTTACAATGAGCAGTTCTTC.

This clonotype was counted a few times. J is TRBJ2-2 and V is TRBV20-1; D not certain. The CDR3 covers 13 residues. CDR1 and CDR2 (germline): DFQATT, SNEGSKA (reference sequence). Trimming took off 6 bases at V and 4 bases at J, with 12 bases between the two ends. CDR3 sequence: CSASLDGTGELFF. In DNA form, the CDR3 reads TGCAGTGCCTCCCTGGACGGCACCGGGGAGCTGTTTTTT.

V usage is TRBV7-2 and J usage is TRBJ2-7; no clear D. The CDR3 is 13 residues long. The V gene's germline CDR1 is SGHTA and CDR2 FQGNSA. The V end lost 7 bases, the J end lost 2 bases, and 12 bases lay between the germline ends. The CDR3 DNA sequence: TGTGCCAGCAACTCCGGCGCGACCTACGAGCAGTACTTC. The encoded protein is CASNSGATYEQYF.

The CDR3 nucleotides are TGCAGTGCTAGAGATTTGGATAGCGGGCTCCGGACAGTAGATGAGCAGTTCTTC. Amino acids: CSARDLDSGLRTVDEQFF. V usage is TRBV20-1 and J usage is TRBJ2-1; TRBD2 is a possible D gene (7 bases). The CDR3 extends over 18 amino acids. V lost 0 bases, J lost 8 bases, and 26 bases lay in between. CDR1 is DFQATT, CDR2 SNEGSKA, per germline (reference sequence).